Shown below are 5 T cell receptor beta chains from a single sample sequenced in a study of T cell repertoires in cytomegalovirus infection. These TCRs are of unknown antigen specificity. A single record per CDR3 protein comes from TCRdb applying MiXCR to the reads. The sample yields more than 85,000 distinct CDR3 sequences, 25% to 30% seen once. Sample: CD8+ T cells from cultured PBMCs, taken from culture after CMV antigen stimulation. The receptors derive from a human donor in good health (CMV status not recorded). Some clones in this sample may be carry-over from other donors' samples.

In this sample, this clonotype turned up a few times. This may be a read error: a much more frequent sequence differs by one nucleotide. The rearrangement links TRBV7-3 to TRBJ2-3; no clear D. The germline gives CDR1 SGHTA, CDR2 FQGTGA. CDR3 length: 13 residues. V was pared by 1 base and J by 1 base, with 3 bases between. Here the CDR3 DNA reads TGTGCCAGCAGCTTAATCGGCACAGATACGCAGTATTTT. As protein: CASSLIGTDTQYF.

In this sample, this clonotype turned up a few times. The V and J genes are TRBV7-8 and TRBJ1-5; a possible D gene is TRBD1 (5 bases). The germline V gene has CDR1 SGHVS and CDR2 FQNEAQ. V lost 4 bases and J 3 bases, leaving 13 bases between the germline ends. The CDR3 extends over 15 amino acids. The CDR3 region has the DNA TGTGCCAGCAGCTCCGGGGGTCAGCACAATCAGCCCCAGCATTTT. It encodes CASSSGGQHNQPQHF.

The chain links TRBV4-1 to TRBJ1-2; 8 positions agree with TRBD1. The CDR3 is 13 amino acids. After removal of 4 bases from V and 4 bases from J, the junction contained 2 bases not matched to a gene. The V gene's germline CDR1 is MGHRA and CDR2 YSYEKL. The CDR3 DNA sequence: TGCGCCAGCAGCCGGACAGGGCCCTATGGCTACACCTTC. As protein: CASSRTGPYGYTF.

The chain recombines TRBV28 with TRBJ1-5; possible D gene TRBD1, 5 bases. Trimming removed 4 bases at V and 7 bases at J, with 17 bases between. CDR1 and CDR2 from the germline V gene are MDHEN and SYDVKM. This CDR3 has 15 amino acids. The CDR3 DNA follows: TGTGCCAGCAGTTCGGACACCCCCGGGGACCAGCCCCAGCATTTT. Translated: CASSSDTPGDQPQHF.

V is TRBV7-6 and J is TRBJ2-7; possible D gene TRBD1, 5 bases. The CDR3 runs to 11 residues. V was pared by 5 bases and J by 5 bases, with 7 bases between. Germline V gene sequence: CDR1 SGHVS, CDR2 FNYEAQ. The CDR3 spells CASSQTDEQYF. The CDR3, as DNA: TGTGCCAGCAGCCAGACAGACGAGCAGTACTTC.